Sequencing of this T cell receptor (beta chain) was carried out in a study of vaccination and CD4 T cells after COVID-19. Study background: Sampling after COVID took place at a median of about 98 days (range 35 to 161) following diagnosis. The cells in question were stimulated using overlapping spike peptides derived from SARS-CoV-2, HCoV-NL63, HCoV-OC43 and HCoV-229E.

The study sequenced cultured CD4+ T cell DNA using the Oncomine TCR Beta short-read assay. MiXCR was run by TCRdb on the PCR reads, yielding one entry per CDR3 protein. The sample has roughly 9,800 distinct CDR3 sequences, around a quarter seen once. This clonotype was counted only a few times. The antigen remains undetermined. Treatment defined: roughly 11-day PBMC culture with coronavirus spike peptide pools or control peptides (ViraFEST assay). From the approximately 10-day cultures, CD4+ T cells were isolated by negative selection. The germline gives CDR1 LNHNV, CDR2 YYDKDF (reference sequence). The CDR3 runs 17 residues. Trimming stripped 3 bases from V and 6 bases from J, with 20 bases between.

The source was CD4+ T cells from blood, cultured in vitro, collected before SARS-CoV-2 vaccination. The receptor was isolated from a human donor who received a COVID-19 vaccine. The chain employs TRBV15 and TRBJ2-2; D may be TRBD1 or TRBD2 (6 bases each). The CDR3 nucleotides read TGTGCCACCAGCAGCCACGATAGGGGGGCGAGGGCCGGGGAGCTGTTTTTT. Its translation: CATSSHDRGARAGELFF.